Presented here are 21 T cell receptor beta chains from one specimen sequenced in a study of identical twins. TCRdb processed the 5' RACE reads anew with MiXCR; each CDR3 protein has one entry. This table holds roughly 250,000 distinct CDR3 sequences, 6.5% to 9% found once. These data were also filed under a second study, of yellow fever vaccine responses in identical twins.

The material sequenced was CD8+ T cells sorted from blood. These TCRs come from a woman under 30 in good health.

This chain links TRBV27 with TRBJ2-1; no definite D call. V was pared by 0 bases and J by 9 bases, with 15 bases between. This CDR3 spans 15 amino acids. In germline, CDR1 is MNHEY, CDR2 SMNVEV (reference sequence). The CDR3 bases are TGTGCCAGCAGTTTATCGTCCAGGAACTGGGGTGAGCAGTTCTTC. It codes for CASSLSSRNWGEQFF.

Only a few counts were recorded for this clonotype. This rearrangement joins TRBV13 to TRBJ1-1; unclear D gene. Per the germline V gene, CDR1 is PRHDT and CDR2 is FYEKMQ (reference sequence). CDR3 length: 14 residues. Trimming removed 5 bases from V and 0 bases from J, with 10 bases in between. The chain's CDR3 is CASSVTAVNTEAFF. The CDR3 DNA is TGTGCCAGCAGCGTAACCGCAGTGAACACTGAAGCTTTCTTT.

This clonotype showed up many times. Written as DNA, the CDR3 is TGTGCCAGCGCCGGGGCCCGCAGCACAGATACGCAGTATTTT. Its translation: CASAGARSTDTQYF. This sequence joins TRBV12-3 or TRBV12-4 and TRBJ2-3, with D perhaps TRBD1 or TRBD2 (5 bases each). The CDR3 has 14 residues. V was shortened by 8 bases and J by 0 bases, with 12 bases between the two germline ends.

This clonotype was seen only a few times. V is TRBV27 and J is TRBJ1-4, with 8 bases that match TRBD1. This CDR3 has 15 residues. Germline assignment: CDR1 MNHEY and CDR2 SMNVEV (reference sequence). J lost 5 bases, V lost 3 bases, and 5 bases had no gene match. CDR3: CASSLVDRENEKLFF. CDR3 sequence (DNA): TGTGCCAGCAGTTTGGTGGACAGGGAAAATGAAAAACTGTTTTTT. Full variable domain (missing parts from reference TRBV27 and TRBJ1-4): EAQVTQNPRYLITVTGKKLTVTCSQNMNHEYMSWYRQDPGLGLRQIYYSMNVEVTDKGDVPEGYKVSRKEKRNFPLILESPSPNQTSLYFCASSLVDRENEKLFFGSGTQLSVL.

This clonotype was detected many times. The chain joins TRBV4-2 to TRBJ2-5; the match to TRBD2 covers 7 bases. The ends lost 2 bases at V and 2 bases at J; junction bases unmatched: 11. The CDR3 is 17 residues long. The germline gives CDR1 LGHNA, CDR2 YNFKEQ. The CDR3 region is CASSQSGVGELQETQYF. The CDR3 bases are TGTGCCAGCAGCCAAAGCGGGGTCGGAGAATTACAAGAGACCCAGTACTTC.

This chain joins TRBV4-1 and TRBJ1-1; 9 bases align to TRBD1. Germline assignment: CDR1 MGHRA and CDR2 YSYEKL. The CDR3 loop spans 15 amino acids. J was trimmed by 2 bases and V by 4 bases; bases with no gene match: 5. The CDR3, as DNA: TGCGCCAGCAGCCGAGCGACAGGGGGAAACACTGAAGCTTTCTTT. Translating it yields CASSRATGGNTEAFF.

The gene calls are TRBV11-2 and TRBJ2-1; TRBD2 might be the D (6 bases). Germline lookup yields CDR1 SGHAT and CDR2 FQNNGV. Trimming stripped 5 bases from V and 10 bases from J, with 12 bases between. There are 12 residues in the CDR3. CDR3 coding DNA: TGTGCCAGCAGCATGGGACTGAGAGAGCAGTTCTTC. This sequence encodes CASSMGLREQFF.

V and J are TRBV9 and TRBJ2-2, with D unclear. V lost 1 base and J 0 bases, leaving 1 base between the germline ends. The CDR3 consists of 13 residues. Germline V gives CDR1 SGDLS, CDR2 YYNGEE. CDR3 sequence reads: CASSVTNTGELFF. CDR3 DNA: TGTGCCAGCAGCGTAACGAACACCGGGGAGCTGTTTTTT.

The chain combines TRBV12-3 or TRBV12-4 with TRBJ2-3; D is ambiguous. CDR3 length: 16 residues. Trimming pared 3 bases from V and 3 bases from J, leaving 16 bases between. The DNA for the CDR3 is TGTGCCAGCAGTTTCTGGTTGGGCGATAAGACAGATACGCAGTATTTT. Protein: CASSFWLGDKTDTQYF.

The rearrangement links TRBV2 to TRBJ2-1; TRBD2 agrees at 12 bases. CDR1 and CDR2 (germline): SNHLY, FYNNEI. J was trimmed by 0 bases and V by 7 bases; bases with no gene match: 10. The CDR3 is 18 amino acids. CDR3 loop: CASMKGLAGRSSYNEQFF. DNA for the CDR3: TGTGCCAGCATGAAGGGACTAGCGGGCCGGAGCTCCTACAATGAGCAGTTCTTC.

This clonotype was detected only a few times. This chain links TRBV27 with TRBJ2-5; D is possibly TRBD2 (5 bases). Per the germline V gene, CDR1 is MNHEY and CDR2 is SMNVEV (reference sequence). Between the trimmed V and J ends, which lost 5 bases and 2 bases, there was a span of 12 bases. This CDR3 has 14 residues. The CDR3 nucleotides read TGTGCCAGCAGTCACGCAGGACTGCAAGAGACCCAGTACTTC. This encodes CASSHAGLQETQYF.

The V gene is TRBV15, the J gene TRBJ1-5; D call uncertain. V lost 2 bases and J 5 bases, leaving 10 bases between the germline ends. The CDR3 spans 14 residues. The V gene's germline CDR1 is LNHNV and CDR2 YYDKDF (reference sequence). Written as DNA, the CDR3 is TGTGCCACCAGCAGATTTAGTGGGGATCAGCCCCAGCATTTT. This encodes CATSRFSGDQPQHF. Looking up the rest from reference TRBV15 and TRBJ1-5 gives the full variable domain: DAMVIQNPRYQVTQFGKPVTLSCSQTLNHNVMYWYQQKSSQAPKLLFHYYDKDFNNEADTPDNFQSRRPNTSFCFLDIRSPGLGDTAMYLCATSRFSGDQPQHFGDGTRLSIL.

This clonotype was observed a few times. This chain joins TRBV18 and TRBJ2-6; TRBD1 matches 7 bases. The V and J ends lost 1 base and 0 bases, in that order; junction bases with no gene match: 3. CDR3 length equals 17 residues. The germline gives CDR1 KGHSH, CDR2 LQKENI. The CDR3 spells CASSPQGAPSGANVLTF. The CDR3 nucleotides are TGTGCCAGCTCACCACAGGGGGCACCCTCTGGGGCCAACGTCCTGACTTTC.

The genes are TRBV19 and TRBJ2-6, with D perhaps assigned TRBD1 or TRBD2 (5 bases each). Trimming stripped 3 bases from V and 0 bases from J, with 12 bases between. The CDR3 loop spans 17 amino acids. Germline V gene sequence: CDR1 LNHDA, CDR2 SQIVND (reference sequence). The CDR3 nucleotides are TGTGCCAGTAGTATTCTACATGGGACCTCTGGGGCCAACGTCCTGACTTTC. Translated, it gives CASSILHGTSGANVLTF.

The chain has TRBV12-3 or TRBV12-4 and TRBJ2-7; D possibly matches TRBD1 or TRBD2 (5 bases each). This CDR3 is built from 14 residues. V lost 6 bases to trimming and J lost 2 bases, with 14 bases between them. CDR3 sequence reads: CASSRGTPTYEQYF. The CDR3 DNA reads TGTGCCAGCAGCCGTGGGACGCCAACCTACGAGCAGTACTTC.

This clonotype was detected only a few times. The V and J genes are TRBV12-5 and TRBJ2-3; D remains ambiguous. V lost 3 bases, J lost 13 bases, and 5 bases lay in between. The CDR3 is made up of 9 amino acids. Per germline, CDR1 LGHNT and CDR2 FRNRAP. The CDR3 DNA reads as TGTGCTAGTGGTTTTCAAGAGTATTTT. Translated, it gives CASGFQEYF.

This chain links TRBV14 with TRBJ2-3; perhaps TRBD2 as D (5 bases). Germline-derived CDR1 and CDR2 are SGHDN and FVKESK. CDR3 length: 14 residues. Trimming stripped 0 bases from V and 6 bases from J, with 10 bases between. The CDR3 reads CASSQEDFSDTQYF. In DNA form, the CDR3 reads TGTGCCAGCAGCCAAGAGGACTTTTCGGATACGCAGTATTTT.

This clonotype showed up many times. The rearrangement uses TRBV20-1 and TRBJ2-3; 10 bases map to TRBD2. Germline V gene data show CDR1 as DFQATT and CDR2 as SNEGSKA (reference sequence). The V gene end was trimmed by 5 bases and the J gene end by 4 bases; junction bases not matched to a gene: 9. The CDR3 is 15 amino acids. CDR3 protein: CSAESGTSVADTQYF. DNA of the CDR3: TGCAGTGCTGAATCCGGGACTAGCGTCGCAGATACGCAGTATTTT.

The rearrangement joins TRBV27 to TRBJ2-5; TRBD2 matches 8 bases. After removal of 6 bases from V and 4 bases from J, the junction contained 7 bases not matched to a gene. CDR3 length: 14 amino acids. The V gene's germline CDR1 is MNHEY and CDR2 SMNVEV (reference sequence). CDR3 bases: TGTGCCAGCAGGGAGGGACTAGATTTAGAGACCCAGTACTTC. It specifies CASREGLDLETQYF.

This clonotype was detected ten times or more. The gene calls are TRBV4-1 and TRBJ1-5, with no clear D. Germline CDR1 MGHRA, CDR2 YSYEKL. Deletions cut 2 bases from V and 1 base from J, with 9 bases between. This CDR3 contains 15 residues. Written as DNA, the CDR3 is TGCGCCAGCAGCCAACTAGCAGTAAGCAATCAGCCCCAGCATTTT. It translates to CASSQLAVSNQPQHF.

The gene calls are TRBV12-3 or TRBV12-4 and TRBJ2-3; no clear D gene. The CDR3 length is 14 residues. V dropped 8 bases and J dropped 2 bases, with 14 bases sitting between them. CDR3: CASQSGPHTDTQYF. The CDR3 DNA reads TGTGCCAGCCAATCCGGGCCTCACACAGATACGCAGTATTTT.